The present TCR beta chain was sequenced within a study of identical twins. V was trimmed by 6 bases and J by 5 bases, leaving 20 bases between them. Germline CDR1 and CDR2: MNHEY and SVGAGI. The CDR3 extends over 16 amino acids. Each CDR3 protein is one row after TCRdb ran MiXCR on the 5' RACE reads. The sample holds approximately 1.8 million distinct CDR3 sequences; less than 35% are singletons and the top ten take roughly 0.3%. This clonotype has more than one count but fewer than ten. The TCR originated in a newborn girl in good health. The chain has TRBV6-5 and TRBJ2-1; tentative D call: TRBD2 (6 bases). The sequenced sample was cord blood. CDR3 protein: CASRPLTGLKNNEQFF. For the CDR3, the DNA is TGTGCCAGCAGGCCACTTACGGGACTGAAGAACAATGAGCAGTTCTTC.